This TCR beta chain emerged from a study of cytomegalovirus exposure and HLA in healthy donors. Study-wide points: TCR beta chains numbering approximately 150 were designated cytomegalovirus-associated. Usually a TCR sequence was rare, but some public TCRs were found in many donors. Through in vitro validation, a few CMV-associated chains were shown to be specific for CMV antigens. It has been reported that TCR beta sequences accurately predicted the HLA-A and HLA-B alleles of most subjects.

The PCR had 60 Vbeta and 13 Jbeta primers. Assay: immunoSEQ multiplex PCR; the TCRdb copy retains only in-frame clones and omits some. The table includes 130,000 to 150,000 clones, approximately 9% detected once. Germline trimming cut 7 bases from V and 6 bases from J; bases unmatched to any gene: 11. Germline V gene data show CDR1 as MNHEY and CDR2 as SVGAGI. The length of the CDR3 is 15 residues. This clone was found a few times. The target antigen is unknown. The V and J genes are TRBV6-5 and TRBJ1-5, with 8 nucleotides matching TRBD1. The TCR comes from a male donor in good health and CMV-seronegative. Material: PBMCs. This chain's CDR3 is CASNLLDRVGQPQHF. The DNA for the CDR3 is TGTGCCAGCAACCTATTGGACAGGGTAGGTCAGCCCCAGCATTTT.